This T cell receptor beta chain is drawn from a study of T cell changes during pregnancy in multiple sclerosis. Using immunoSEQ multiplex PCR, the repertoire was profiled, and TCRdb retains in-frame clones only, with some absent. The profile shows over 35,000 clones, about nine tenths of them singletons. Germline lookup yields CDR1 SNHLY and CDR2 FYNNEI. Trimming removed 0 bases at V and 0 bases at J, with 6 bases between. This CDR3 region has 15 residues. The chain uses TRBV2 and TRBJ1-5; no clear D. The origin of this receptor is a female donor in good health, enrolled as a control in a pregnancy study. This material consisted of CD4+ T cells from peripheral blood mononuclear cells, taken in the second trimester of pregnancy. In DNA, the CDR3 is TGTGCCAGCAGTGAAGCGGGCTATAGCAATCAGCCCCAGCATTTT. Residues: CASSEAGYSNQPQHF.